The 12 T cell receptor beta chains presented below share a single source sample, sequenced in a study of a mutant IDH1 vaccine in newly diagnosed glioma. Time point in this sample: week 35, safety follow-up. Vaccination comprised doses that each held 300 ug of mutant IDH1 20-mer peptide, plus topical imiquimod. Profiling relied on immunoSEQ multiplex PCR, and the TCRdb table lists in-frame clones only, not all of them. The sample has roughly 32,000 clones; roughly 85% are singletons. These receptors' antigens are unknown. This sample comprised PBMCs, obtained from a glioma patient whose treatment included an IDH1 peptide vaccine. The receptor source for this set is a woman between 18 and 30 years old with glioma.

The chain uses TRBV2 and TRBJ2-4, with D uncertain. Germline assignment: CDR1 SNHLY and CDR2 FYNNEI. V dropped 1 base and J dropped 12 bases, with 19 bases sitting between them. CDR3 size: 15 residues. The CDR3 spells CASSEGVGPGKAQYF. CDR3 nucleotides: TGTGCCAGCAGTGAAGGCGTAGGGCCTGGGAAAGCTCAGTACTTC.

The V and J genes are TRBV7-2 and TRBJ1-4; the D gene is possibly TRBD1 (5 bases). Germline V gene data show CDR1 as SGHTA and CDR2 as FQGNSA. The CDR3 extends over 14 amino acids. The V gene lost 5 bases and the J gene lost 5 bases, with 12 bases spanning the gap. As DNA, the CDR3 is TGTGCCAGCAGCCAGTGGTGGGGGAATGAAAAACTGTTTTTT. Its protein product is CASSQWWGNEKLFF.

The chain couples TRBV4-2 to TRBJ2-3, with D unresolved. V was trimmed by 0 bases and J by 4 bases, leaving 14 bases between them. The CDR3 runs 16 residues. Germline CDR1 LGHNA, CDR2 YNFKEQ. CDR3 coding DNA: TGTGCCAGCAGCCAAGATGGAACAGCGCCCTCAGATACGCAGTATTTT. It yields the protein CASSQDGTAPSDTQYF.

In this sample, this clone turned up a few times. The chain employs TRBV14 and TRBJ1-5, with unresolved D. Germline CDR1 reads SGHDN; CDR2 reads FVKESK. The CDR3 covers 14 residues. The V and J ends lost 1 base and 3 bases respectively, with 7 bases between them. CDR3 residues: CASSQGVYNQPQHF. CDR3 DNA sequence: TGTGCCAGCAGCCAAGGGGTTTACAATCAGCCCCAGCATTTT. The variable domain in full, with the rest retrieved from reference TRBV14 and TRBJ1-5, is EAGVTQFPSHSVIEKGQTVTLRCDPISGHDNLYWYRRVMGKEIKFLLHFVKESKQDESGMPNNRFLAERTGGTYSTLKVQPAELEDSGVYFCASSQGVYNQPQHFGDGTRLSIL.

The chain employs TRBV5-1 and TRBJ2-7; 7 bases are shared with TRBD2. Looked up from germline, CDR1 is SGHRS and CDR2 is YFSETQ. This CDR3 has 14 amino acids. The J segment lost 5 bases and the V segment lost 0 bases, leaving 5 bases of the junction unmatched. CDR3 region: CASSLARGDDEQYF. The CDR3 DNA is TGCGCCAGCAGCTTGGCCCGGGGGGACGACGAGCAGTACTTC.

The genes are TRBV4-2 and TRBJ2-7; 7 bases align to TRBD1. The CDR3 is 15 amino acids. The trim removed 5 bases at V and 2 bases at J, leaving 9 bases unmatched. Germline V lookup: CDR1 LGHNA, CDR2 YNFKEQ. The CDR3 DNA is TGTGCCAGCAGCTTTAGTAGGGACAGTGCCTACGAGCAGTACTTC. This encodes CASSFSRDSAYEQYF.

The rearrangement uses TRBV7-2 and TRBJ2-5; D gene ambiguous. The V gene's germline CDR1 is SGHTA and CDR2 FQGNSA. This CDR3 is 13 amino acids long. Trimming removed 6 bases from V and 5 bases from J, with 13 bases in between. The CDR3: CASSTVVRETQYF. The CDR3 DNA reads TGTGCCAGCAGTACGGTGGTTCGGGAGACCCAGTACTTC.

This clone has a handful of counts. The V call is TRBV6-6, the J call TRBJ1-5, with D tentatively TRBD1 (5 bases). The V and J ends lost 11 bases and 6 bases respectively, with 20 bases between them. CDR1 MNHNY and CDR2 SVGAGI come from the germline V gene (reference sequence). The CDR3 sequence is 14 residues long. This chain's CDR3 is CASCAAGRGQPQHF. The CDR3 region has the DNA TGTGCCTCCTGTGCAGCGGGGAGGGGTCAGCCCCAGCATTTT.

V usage is TRBV27 and J usage is TRBJ1-1; TRBD1 is a possible D gene (6 bases). V shed 2 bases and J shed 7 bases, with 8 bases lying between them. Germline lookup yields CDR1 MNHEY and CDR2 SMNVEV (reference sequence). The CDR3 sequence is 12 residues long. CDR3 sequence: CASSLKGGEAFF. CDR3 nucleotides: TGTGCCAGCAGTTTAAAGGGGGGTGAAGCTTTCTTT.

The chain carries TRBV28 and TRBJ1-5, with D perhaps TRBD1 (6 bases). The CDR3 totals 15 residues. Germline lookup yields CDR1 MDHEN and CDR2 SYDVKM. Between the trimmed V and J ends, which lost 7 bases and 6 bases, there was a span of 19 bases. This chain's CDR3 is CASMTETGNSQPQHF. In DNA form, the CDR3 reads TGTGCCAGCATGACCGAGACAGGTAACAGTCAGCCCCAGCATTTT. Looking up the rest from reference TRBV28 and TRBJ1-5 gives the full variable domain: DVKVTQSSRYLVKRTGEKVFLECVQDMDHENMFWYRQDPGLGLRLIYFSYDVKMKEKGDIPEGYSVSREKKERFSLILESASTNQTSMYLCASMTETGNSQPQHFGDGTRLSIL.

J is TRBJ2-7 and V is TRBV6-1; 8 bases agree with TRBD2. This CDR3 is built from 14 residues. The junction had 8 bases not matched to a gene; V was cut back by 3 bases and J by 7 bases. The germline V gene encodes CDR1 MNHNS and CDR2 SASEGT. The CDR3 loop is CASSDAGLALEQYF. CDR3 DNA sequence: TGTGCCAGCAGTGATGCCGGACTAGCCCTGGAGCAGTACTTC.

The chain carries TRBV6-1 and TRBJ2-4; possibly TRBD2 for D (5 bases). The V end lost 2 bases, the J end lost 1 base, and 18 bases lay between the germline ends. The CDR3 spans 18 residues. Germline V lookup: CDR1 MNHNS, CDR2 SASEGT. As DNA, the CDR3 is TGTGCCAGCAGTGAACGGAGCGGTGGGGTTTTGGCCAAAAACATTCAGTACTTC. This encodes CASSERSGGVLAKNIQYF.